This TCR beta chain was captured by sequencing in a study of CD8+ T cells in alopecia areata. This clone has a count of ten or more. Its specificity is not known. Findings and limits, study-wide: Higher clonality was seen in lesional scalp than in normal scalp, especially in alopecia totalis/universalis.

Treatment of the sample: oral pan-JAK inhibitor, 5-10 mg twice daily. Peripheral blood, together with lesional scalp punch biopsies, was collected from alopecia areata patients. Germline V gene lookup returns CDR1 ENHRY and CDR2 SYGVKD. The V end lost 4 bases, the J end lost 4 bases, and 8 bases lay between the germline ends. The CDR3 covers 13 residues. Following extraction, RNA underwent reverse transcription to cDNA, which served as the sequencing template. Profiled with immunoSEQ multiplex PCR; TCRdb holds only in-frame clones, not every one. The table lists about 120,000 clones, 53% of them singletons.

The sample in question was CD4+ T cells sorted from blood, obtained at week 4, from a patient treated with tofacitinib. This clonotype was sampled from a human donor with alopecia areata. The rearrangement uses TRBV10-3 and TRBJ1-3; D gene unclear. This CDR3 reads CAISVTVGNTIYF. CDR3 in DNA: TGTGCCATCAGTGTTACCGTCGGAAACACCATATATTTT.